This section outlines one T cell receptor (beta chain) sequence together with its context. Its matching antigen is unknown. This sample stems from a study of early T cells in non-severe SARS-CoV-2 infection. As for the study in general: RNA in bulk from unsorted whole blood was sequenced, and chains were unpaired. Whole-study results and caveats: The VDJdb matching leaned toward anti-spike CD8 responses and overlooked private and CD4 specificities.

Attached unique molecular identifiers marked individual cDNA molecules. TCRdb analysed the 5' RACE reads with MiXCR anew, one entry per CDR3 protein. The sample records just under 65,000 distinct CDR3 sequences, around 13% being singletons. V shed 1 base and J shed 5 bases, with 11 bases lying between them. The CDR3 extends over 14 amino acids. Looked up from germline, CDR1 is SGHTA and CDR2 is FQGNSA. This TCR was sampled from an adult who was a healthcare worker with PCR-confirmed SARS-CoV-2 infection or an uninfected control (not recorded which). Sequenced input: whole blood. The chain employs TRBV7-2 and TRBJ2-5, with D perhaps matching TRBD2 (5 bases). The CDR3 coding sequence is TGTGCCAGCAGCTTAGAAGGACTTGTGGAGACCCAGTACTTC. It is translated as CASSLEGLVETQYF.